The rows below give T cell receptor beta chains drawn from one sample of a study of T cell responses to AZD1222 COVID-19 vaccine. Clones were sequenced by immunoSEQ multiplex PCR, and TCRdb holds only the in-frame ones, with some missing. The table has about 140,000 clones, about 92% seen once. Sequenced material: peripheral blood, taken after recovery from COVID-19. Receptor source: an adult who had recovered from COVID-19. The CDR3 runs from the conserved cysteine through the conserved F or W. Fields, in order: CDR3 length, V gene, J gene, CDR3 protein.

>14|TRBV28|TRBJ1-5
CASIQWGSNQPQHF
>16|TRBV9|TRBJ2-7
CASSVAPGQNSYEQYF
>15|TRBV7-9|TRBJ1-5
CASSLSIRPDQPQHF
>17|TRBV5-1|TRBJ2-1
CASSLDAPTGRQNEQFF
>11|TRBV19|TRBJ1-1
CASSIESEAFF
>14|TRBV6-5|TRBJ2-1
CASRSGGPDNEQFF
>17|TRBV27|TRBJ1-5
CASSPGQGRGGNQPQHF
>12|TRBV7-9|TRBJ1-2
CASSLQDSGYTF
>15|TRBV7-3|TRBJ2-3
CASSLGSGQGFTQYF
>15|TRBV9|TRBJ2-2
CASSVAREYTGELFF
>13|TRBV3-1/TRBV3-2|TRBJ1-5
CASSYEGQKPQHF
>14|TRBV27|TRBJ1-1
CASSRDRGFTEAFF
>16|TRBV19|TRBJ2-7
CASSIDGDRWPYEQYF
>15|TRBV4-2|TRBJ1-5
CASSQERGHHQPQHF
>14|TRBV6-4|TRBJ2-1
CASKRTSVSNEQFF
>16|TRBV7-9|TRBJ2-7
CASSLAGNRVFYEQYF
>15|TRBV7-2|TRBJ1-6
CASSSTGTYNSPLHF
>14|TRBV24-1|TRBJ1-5
CATSEGIRGQPQHF
>19|TRBV18|TRBJ2-1
CASSPRPNRGSGRSNEQFF
>17|TRBV12-5|TRBJ2-1
CASGLDLWGEEGNEQFF